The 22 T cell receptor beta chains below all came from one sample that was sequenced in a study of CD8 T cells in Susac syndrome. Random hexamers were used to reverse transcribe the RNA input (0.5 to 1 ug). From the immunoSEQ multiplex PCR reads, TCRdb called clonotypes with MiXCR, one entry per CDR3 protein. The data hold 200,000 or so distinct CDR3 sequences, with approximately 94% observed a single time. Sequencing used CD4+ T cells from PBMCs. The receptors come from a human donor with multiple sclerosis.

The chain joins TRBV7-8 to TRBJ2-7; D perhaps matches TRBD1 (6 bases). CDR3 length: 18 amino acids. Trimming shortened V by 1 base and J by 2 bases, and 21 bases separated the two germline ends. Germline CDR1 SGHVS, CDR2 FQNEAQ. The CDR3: CASSLESRMMTGAYEQYF. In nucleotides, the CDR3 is TGTGCCAGCAGCTTAGAATCCCGGATGATGACAGGAGCCTACGAGCAGTACTTC.

The CDR3 DNA sequence: TGTGCCAGCAGCCGGGAGGGGACAGCGAACACTGAAGCTTTCTTT. Protein product: CASSREGTANTEAFF. The J gene is TRBJ1-1, the V gene TRBV3-1, with TRBD1 matching over 7 bases. V lost 4 bases and J lost 1; bases outside the gene matches: 6. The CDR3 length is 15 residues. Germline V gene lookup returns CDR1 LGHDT and CDR2 YNNKEL (reference sequence). Full variable domain (outside the CDR3, taken from reference TRBV3-1 and TRBJ1-1): DTAVSQTPKYLVTQMGNDKSIKCEQNLGHDTMYWYKQDSKKFLKIMFSYNNKELIINETVPNRFSPKSPDKAHLNLHINSLELGDSAVYFCASSREGTANTEAFFGQGTRLTVV.

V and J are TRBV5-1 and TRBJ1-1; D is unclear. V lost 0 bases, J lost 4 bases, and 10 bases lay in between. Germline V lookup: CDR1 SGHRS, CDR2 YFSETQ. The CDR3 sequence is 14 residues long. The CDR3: CASSLELRGTEAFF. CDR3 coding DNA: TGCGCCAGCAGCTTGGAACTTCGGGGCACTGAAGCTTTCTTT.

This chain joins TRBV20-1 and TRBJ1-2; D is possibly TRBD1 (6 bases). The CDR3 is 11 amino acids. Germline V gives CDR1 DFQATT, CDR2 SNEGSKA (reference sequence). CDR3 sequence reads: CGSGTHDGYTF. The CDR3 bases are TGCGGATCCGGGACACACGATGGCTACACCTTC.

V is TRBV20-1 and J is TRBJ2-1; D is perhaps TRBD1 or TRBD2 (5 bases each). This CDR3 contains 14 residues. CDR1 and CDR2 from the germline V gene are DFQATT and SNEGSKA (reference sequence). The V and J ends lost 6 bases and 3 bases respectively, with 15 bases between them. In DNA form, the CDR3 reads TGCAGTGCAAACCGGGACGGTTTCTACAATGAGCAGTTCTTC. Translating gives CSANRDGFYNEQFF.

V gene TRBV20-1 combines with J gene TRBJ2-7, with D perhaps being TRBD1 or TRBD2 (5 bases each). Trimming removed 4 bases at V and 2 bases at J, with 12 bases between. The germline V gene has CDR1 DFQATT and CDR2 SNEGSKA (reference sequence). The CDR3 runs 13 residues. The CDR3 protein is CSAIGTATYEQYF. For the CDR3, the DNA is TGCAGTGCTATTGGGACCGCTACCTACGAGCAGTACTTC.

CDR3 residues: CASSLGGSAGELFF. The CDR3 region has the DNA TGTGCCAGCAGCTTAGGAGGATCCGCCGGGGAGCTGTTTTTT. The J gene is TRBJ2-2, the V gene TRBV7-9; D gene ambiguous. The germline CDR1 and CDR2 sequences are SEHNR and FQNEAQ (reference sequence). Trimming took off 1 base at V and 6 bases at J, with 9 bases between the two ends. This CDR3 has 14 residues.

The CDR3 region is CASSRGRALPNYGYTF. The CDR3 bases are TGTGCCAGCAGCCGGGGCAGGGCCTTACCTAACTATGGCTACACCTTC. The chain couples TRBV14 to TRBJ1-2; perhaps TRBD1 as D (5 bases). Trimming left V 4 bases short and J 0 bases short, with 15 bases between. From germline, CDR1 is SGHDN and CDR2 FVKESK. CDR3 size: 16 residues.

The CDR3 nucleotides read TGTGCCACCAGCACCCCGACCAACTATGGCTACACCTTC. It is translated as CATSTPTNYGYTF. The V and J genes are TRBV15 and TRBJ1-2, with D unclear. From germline, CDR1 is LNHNV and CDR2 YYDKDF (reference sequence). V lost 4 bases to trimming and J lost 2 bases, with 8 bases between them. This CDR3 is built from 13 residues. The full variable domain, with the rest looked up from reference TRBV15 and TRBJ1-2, is DAMVIQNPRYQVTQFGKPVTLSCSQTLNHNVMYWYQQKSSQAPKLLFHYYDKDFNNEADTPDNFQSRRPNTSFCFLDIRSPGLGDTAMYLCATSTPTNYGYTFGSGTRLTVV.

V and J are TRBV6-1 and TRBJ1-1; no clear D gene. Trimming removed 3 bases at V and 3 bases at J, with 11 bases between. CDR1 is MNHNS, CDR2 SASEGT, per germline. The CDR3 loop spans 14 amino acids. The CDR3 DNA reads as TGTGCCAGCAGTGATATCGGAATCTACACTGAAGCTTTCTTT. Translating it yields CASSDIGIYTEAFF.

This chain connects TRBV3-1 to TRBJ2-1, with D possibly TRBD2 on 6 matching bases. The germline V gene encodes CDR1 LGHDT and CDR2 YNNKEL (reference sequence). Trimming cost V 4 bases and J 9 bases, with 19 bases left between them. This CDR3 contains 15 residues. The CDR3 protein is CASSRDSWLSSEQFF. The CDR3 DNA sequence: TGTGCCAGCAGCCGGGACTCATGGCTGTCCAGTGAGCAGTTCTTC.

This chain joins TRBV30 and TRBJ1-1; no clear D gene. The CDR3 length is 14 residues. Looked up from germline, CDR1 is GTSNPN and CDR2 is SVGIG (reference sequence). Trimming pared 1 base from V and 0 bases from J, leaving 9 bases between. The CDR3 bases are TGTGCCTGGAGTGGAAATTTTTTGAACACTGAAGCTTTCTTT. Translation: CAWSGNFLNTEAFF.

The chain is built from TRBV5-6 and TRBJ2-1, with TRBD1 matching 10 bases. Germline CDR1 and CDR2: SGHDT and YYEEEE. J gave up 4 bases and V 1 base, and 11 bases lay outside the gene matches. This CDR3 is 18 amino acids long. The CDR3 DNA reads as TGTGCCAGCAGCTTGTCGGGTCCCGGGACAGGGGAATACAATGAGCAGTTCTTC. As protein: CASSLSGPGTGEYNEQFF.

The chain's CDR3 is CASSRTSGYTGELFF. CDR3 in DNA: TGTGCCAGCAGCCGGACTAGCGGTTACACCGGGGAGCTGTTTTTT. This chain joins TRBV3-1 and TRBJ2-2; 10 bases are shared with TRBD2. Per the germline V gene, CDR1 is LGHDT and CDR2 is YNNKEL (reference sequence). With V trimmed by 4 bases and J by 3 bases, 2 bases remained unmatched. This CDR3 has 15 residues.

In DNA form, the CDR3 reads TGTGCCACCAGCAGAGAGAGGGCGGAAAGGAATGAAAAACTGTTTTTT. Translation gives CATSRERAERNEKLFF. This chain uses TRBV15 with TRBJ1-4; D is ambiguous. This CDR3 has 16 residues. V lost 0 bases and J 5 bases, leaving 13 bases between the germline ends. CDR1 and CDR2 (germline): LNHNV, YYDKDF (reference sequence).

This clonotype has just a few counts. The CDR3 here is CSATTANFNEKLFF. The CDR3 nucleotides are TGCAGTGCTACAACGGCGAACTTTAATGAAAAACTGTTTTTT. The V and J genes are TRBV20-1 and TRBJ1-4; D uncertain. Trimming stripped 4 bases from V and 4 bases from J, with 13 bases between. This CDR3 region has 14 residues. Germline CDR1 DFQATT, CDR2 SNEGSKA (reference sequence).

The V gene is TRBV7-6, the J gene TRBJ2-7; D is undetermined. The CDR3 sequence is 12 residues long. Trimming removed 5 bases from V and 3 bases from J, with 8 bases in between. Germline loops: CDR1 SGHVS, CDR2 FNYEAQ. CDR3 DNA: TGTGCCAGCAGCCGTGGGATCTACGAGCAGTACTTC. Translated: CASSRGIYEQYF.

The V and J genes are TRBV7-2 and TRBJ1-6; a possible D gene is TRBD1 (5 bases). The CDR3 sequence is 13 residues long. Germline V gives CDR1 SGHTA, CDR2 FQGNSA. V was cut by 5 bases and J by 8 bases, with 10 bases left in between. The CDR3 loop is CASSTRGYSPLHF. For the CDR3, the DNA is TGTGCCAGCAGCACAAGGGGTTATTCACCCCTCCACTTT.

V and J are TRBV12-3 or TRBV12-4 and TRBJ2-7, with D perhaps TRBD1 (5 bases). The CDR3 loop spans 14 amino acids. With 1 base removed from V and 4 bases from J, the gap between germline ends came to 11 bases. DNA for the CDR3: TGTGCCAGCAGTTTAGACAGGTTACTATACGAGCAGTACTTC. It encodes CASSLDRLLYEQYF.

In nucleotides, the CDR3 is TGTGCCAGCAGCCGATGGGGGGACACTGAAGCTTTCTTT. Its protein product is CASSRWGDTEAFF. The rearrangement joins TRBV2 to TRBJ1-1; possible D gene TRBD1, 5 bases. CDR1 and CDR2 from the germline V gene are SNHLY and FYNNEI. There are 13 residues in the CDR3. V lost 6 bases and J lost 3, with 11 bases in between. Supplemented by reference TRBV2 and TRBJ1-1, the full variable domain reads EPEVTQTPSHQVTQMGQEVILRCVPISNHLYFYWYRQILGQKVEFLVSFYNNEISEKSEIFDDQFSVERPDGSNFTLKIRSTKLEDSAMYFCASSRWGDTEAFFGQGTRLTVV.

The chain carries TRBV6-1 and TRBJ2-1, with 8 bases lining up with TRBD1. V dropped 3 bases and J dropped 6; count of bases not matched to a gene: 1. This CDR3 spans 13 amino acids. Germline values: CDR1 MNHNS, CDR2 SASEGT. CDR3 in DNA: TGTGCCAGCAGTGACAGGGGGCGCAATGAGCAGTTCTTC. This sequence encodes CASSDRGRNEQFF.

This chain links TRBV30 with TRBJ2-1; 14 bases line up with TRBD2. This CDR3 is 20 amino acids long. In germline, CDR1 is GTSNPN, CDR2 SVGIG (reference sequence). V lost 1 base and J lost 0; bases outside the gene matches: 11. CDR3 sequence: CAWSATGTSGGLSSYNEQFF. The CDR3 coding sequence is TGTGCCTGGAGTGCGACCGGGACTAGCGGGGGCCTAAGCTCCTACAATGAGCAGTTCTTC.